Detailed here is one T cell receptor beta chain. No antigen is known for it. Generated by immunoSEQ multiplex PCR, the TCRdb table keeps only in-frame clones and is missing some. The sample shows some 130,000 clones, 80% to 95% of them seen only once. This sample stems from a study of T cell responses to AZD1222 COVID-19 vaccine. Whole-study findings and limits: Recipients of two AZD1222 doses showed rising Spike-specific TCR breadth and depth.

This CDR3 has 16 residues. V was clipped by 4 bases and J by 5 bases, with 17 bases between them. Germline V gene data show CDR1 as LGHNA and CDR2 as YSLEER. The clonotype was recovered from an adult who received the AZD1222 COVID-19 vaccine. Sequencing used peripheral blood, obtained 28 days after the second AZD1222 dose. The chain carries TRBV4-3 and TRBJ2-2; D gene unclear. The CDR3 here is CASSPADAPGTGELFF. The CDR3, as DNA: TGCGCCAGCAGCCCGGCTGATGCCCCCGGGACCGGGGAGCTGTTTTTT.